This T cell receptor (beta chain) was documented in a study of CD8 T cells in Susac syndrome. Germline V gene data show CDR1 as GTSNPN and CDR2 as SVGIG (reference sequence). The CDR3 runs to 13 residues. V lost 1 base and J 2 bases, leaving 8 bases between the germline ends. With regard to this clonotype: Its matching antigen is unknown.

Study-level points and caveats: As acknowledged by the study, its TCR sequencing and HLA analysis included a relatively small number of individuals.

Roughly 0.45 to 1 ug RNA was reverse transcribed with random hexamers. TCRdb re-analysed the immunoSEQ multiplex PCR reads in MiXCR, keeping a single row per CDR3 protein. Among about 210,000 distinct CDR3 sequences listed, 95% were seen once. V usage is TRBV30 and J usage is TRBJ2-5; D ambiguous. Sample: CD4+ T cells from PBMCs. The origin of this receptor is a human donor with multiple sclerosis. CDR3 DNA: TGTGCCTGGAGTGGGACGGGTCAAGAGACCCAGTACTTC. This gives the protein CAWSGTGQETQYF.